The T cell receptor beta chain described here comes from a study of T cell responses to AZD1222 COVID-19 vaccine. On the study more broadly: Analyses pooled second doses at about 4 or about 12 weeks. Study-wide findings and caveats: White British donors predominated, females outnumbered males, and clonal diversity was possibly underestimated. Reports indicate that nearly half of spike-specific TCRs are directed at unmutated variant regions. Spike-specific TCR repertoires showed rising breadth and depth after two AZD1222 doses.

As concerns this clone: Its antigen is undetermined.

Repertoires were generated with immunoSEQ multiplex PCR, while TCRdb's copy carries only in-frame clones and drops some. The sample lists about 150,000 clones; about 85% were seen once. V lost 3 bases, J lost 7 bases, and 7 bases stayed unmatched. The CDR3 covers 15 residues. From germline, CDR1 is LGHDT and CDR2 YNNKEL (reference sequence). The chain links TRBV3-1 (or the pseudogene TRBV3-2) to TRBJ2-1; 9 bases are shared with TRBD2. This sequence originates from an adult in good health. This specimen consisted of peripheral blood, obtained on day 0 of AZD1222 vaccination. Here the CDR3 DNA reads TGTGCCAGCAGCCAGGGCGGCGGGGGGGTGAATGAGCAGTTCTTC. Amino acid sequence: CASSQGGGGVNEQFF.